This T cell receptor beta chain was recorded in a study of control samples from healthy donors and cancer patients. With regard to this clone: One junction end disagrees with the germline gene, perhaps due to a read error. Other DNA sequences from this sample encode an identical CDR3 as well.

The CDR3 is made up of 17 amino acids. CDR1 is SEHNR and CDR2 is FQNEAQ in the germline V gene (reference sequence). Clones were sequenced by immunoSEQ multiplex PCR, and TCRdb holds only the in-frame ones, with some missing. Of 150,000 or so clones listed, approximately 86% are singletons. The chain is built from TRBV7-9 and TRBJ2-7, with D unresolved. Source material: blood. This TCR came from a woman under 40 in good health. The CDR3 here is CASSPATRVGRFYEQYF. CDR3 nucleotides: TGTGCCAGCAGCCCGGCCACTCGAGTTGGGCGGTTCTACGAACAGTACTTC.